Listed below are T cell receptor beta chains from one sample, sequenced in a study of blood T cell repertoires in COVID-19. Generated by immunoSEQ multiplex PCR, the TCRdb table keeps only in-frame clones and is missing some. The sample includes around 260,000 clones, about nine tenths of them seen just once. The sequenced sample was peripheral blood. The receptors originated from a woman aged 35 to 49 who had recovered from COVID-19. CDR3s include the opening cysteine and the closing phenylalanine or tryptophan. Each record gives: J gene, clone size, V gene, D gene, CDR3 protein, CDR3 DNA. A D gene is named only where the DNA matches it firmly. Expanded clones get a size class; other rows say once, few or many, or leave the size out.

TRBJ2-2	NA	TRBV24-1	NA	CATSAGLNTGELFF	TGTGCCACCAGTGCAGGGCTTAACACCGGGGAGCTGTTTTTT
TRBJ1-4	once	TRBV5-1	TRBD1	CASSSTGTGKEKLFF	TGCGCCAGCAGCTCTACCGGGACAGGGAAGGAAAAACTGTTTTTT
TRBJ2-1	NA	TRBV7-9	TRBD1	CASSSPGQGYNEQFF	TGTGCCAGCAGCTCGCCGGGACAGGGATACAATGAGCAGTTCTTC
TRBJ2-7	NA	TRBV6-5	TRBD1	CASSYSPGGSYEQYF	TGTGCCAGCAGTTACTCGCCAGGGGGTTCCTACGAGCAGTACTTC
TRBJ2-2	NA	TRBV7-8	TRBD2	CASSLEGLGGELFF	TGTGCCAGCAGCTTAGAAGGACTAGGCGGGGAGCTGTTTTTT
TRBJ1-6	NA	TRBV27	TRBD1	CASRKGQVNNSPLYF	TGTGCCAGCAGAAAGGGACAGGTTAATAATTCACCCCTCTACTTT
TRBJ2-7	NA	TRBV4-1	NA	CASSQEAPNPASEQYF	TGCGCCAGCAGCCAAGAGGCCCCGAACCCAGCGAGCGAGCAGTACTTC
TRBJ2-5	once	TRBV10-1	NA	CASWIDAGQETQYF	TGCGCCAGCTGGATAGATGCGGGCCAAGAGACCCAGTACTTC
TRBJ2-5	NA	TRBV28	NA	CASSRVGEETQYF	TGTGCCAGCAGCAGGGTGGGTGAGGAGACCCAGTACTTC
TRBJ2-2	NA	TRBV3-1/TRBV3-2	NA	CASSHSPGTGELFF	TGTGCCAGCAGCCATTCTCCGGGGACCGGGGAGCTGTTTTTT
TRBJ1-1	NA	TRBV5-1	NA	CASSLPIGRTDTEAFF	TGCGCCAGCAGCTTGCCGATAGGACGGACAGACACTGAAGCTTTCTTT
TRBJ2-5	NA	TRBV5-4	TRBD2	CASSLGLAEEAQYF	TGTGCCAGCAGCTTGGGACTAGCGGAAGAGGCCCAGTACTTC
TRBJ2-1	NA	TRBV9	TRBD2	CASSQTLLAGSGNNEQFF	TGTGCCAGCAGCCAAACCCTACTAGCGGGGTCCGGGAACAATGAGCAGTTCTTC
TRBJ2-7	NA	TRBV2	TRBD1	CASSVEPGTGTYEQYF	TGTGCCAGCAGTGTAGAACCCGGGACAGGGACCTACGAGCAGTACTTC
TRBJ2-3	NA	TRBV5-1	TRBD2	CASSGGSGNTDTQYF	TGCGCCAGCAGCGGGGGTAGCGGGAACACAGATACGCAGTATTTT
TRBJ2-1	NA	TRBV5-6	NA	CASSPDLGAEQHQFF	TGTGCCAGCAGCCCAGATCTGGGAGCGGAACAGCACCAGTTCTTC
TRBJ2-7	NA	TRBV29-1	TRBD2	CSVGTSGDYEQYF	TGCAGCGTTGGGACTAGCGGCGACTACGAGCAGTACTTC
TRBJ2-7	NA	TRBV2	NA	CASRADSTTYEQYF	TGTGCCAGCAGGGCGGACAGCACGACCTACGAGCAGTACTTC
TRBJ2-3	NA	TRBV29-1	NA	CSVAGTLTSTDTQYF	TGCAGCGTCGCCGGGACACTAACTAGCACAGATACGCAGTATTTT
TRBJ1-2	NA	TRBV6-5	NA	CASSYSQQGNYGYTF	TGTGCCAGCAGTTACTCGCAACAGGGAAACTATGGCTACACCTTC
TRBJ2-1	few	TRBV25-1	TRBD2	CASDPGLAGAYNEQFF	TGTGCCAGCGATCCGGGACTAGCGGGCGCCTACAATGAGCAGTTCTTC
TRBJ2-1	NA	TRBV29-1	NA	CSVEDQELLF	TGCAGCGTTGAAGATCAAGAACTCCTCTTC
TRBJ1-1	once	TRBV19	TRBD1	CASRGDRDTAFF	TGTGCCAGTAGAGGGGACAGGGATACAGCTTTCTTT
TRBJ2-7	NA	TRBV28	TRBD2	CASSPSSGSSPYEQYF	TGTGCCAGCAGTCCCTCTAGCGGGAGCTCCCCCTACGAGCAGTACTTC
TRBJ1-5	NA	TRBV21-1	NA	CASSIPGQGPNQPQHF	TGTGCCAGCAGCATCCCGGGACAGGGCCCCAATCAGCCCCAGCATTTT
TRBJ2-5	NA	TRBV5-1	NA	CASSLVVGVQETQYF	TGCGCCAGCAGCTTGGTCGTGGGAGTCCAAGAGACCCAGTACTTC
TRBJ2-7	NA	TRBV4-2	TRBD2	CASSQESPWTSGSSYEQYF	TGTGCCAGCAGCCAAGAATCCCCTTGGACTAGCGGCAGCTCCTACGAGCAGTACTTC
TRBJ2-5	once	TRBV9	TRBD2	CASSEGTSGILGETQYF	TGTGCCAGCAGCGAAGGGACTAGCGGGATACTAGGAGAGACCCAGTACTTC
TRBJ2-7	NA	TRBV30	TRBD2	CAWGTSAQYF	TGTGCCTGGGGGACTAGCGCTCAGTACTTC
TRBJ2-2	NA	TRBV6-5	TRBD1	CASSVDRVGTGELFF	TGTGCCAGCAGCGTGGACAGGGTTGGCACCGGGGAGCTGTTTTTT
TRBJ1-2	once	TRBV18	TRBD1	CASSPIGQENYGYTF	TGTGCCAGCTCACCTATTGGACAGGAGAACTATGGCTACACCTTC
TRBJ2-1	NA	TRBV5-4	NA	CASSLVGGPNEQFF	TGTGCCAGCAGCTTGGTTGGCGGGCCTAATGAGCAGTTCTTC
TRBJ1-5	NA	TRBV19	TRBD1	CASSMDRGGNQPQHF	TGTGCCAGTAGTATGGACAGGGGCGGCAATCAGCCCCAGCATTTT
TRBJ2-7	once	TRBV6-5	TRBD1	CASREGQGLVHEQYF	TGTGCCAGCAGAGAGGGACAGGGGTTGGTCCACGAGCAGTACTTC
TRBJ2-5	NA	TRBV9	TRBD1	CASSELPGQQETQYF	TGTGCCAGCAGTGAACTTCCGGGACAGCAAGAGACCCAGTACTTC
TRBJ2-1	NA	TRBV24-1	TRBD2	CATSDSRPGLAGGKQFF	TGTGCCACCAGTGACAGTAGACCGGGACTAGCGGGAGGGAAGCAGTTCTTC
TRBJ2-1	NA	TRBV7-7	TRBD2	CASSLEGGPYNEQFF	TGTGCCAGCAGCTTGGAGGGAGGGCCCTACAATGAGCAGTTCTTC
TRBJ1-6	NA	TRBV2	NA	CASSEAGSGSPLHF	TGTGCCAGCAGTGAGGCAGGGTCTGGTTCACCCCTCCACTTT
TRBJ2-1	NA	TRBV3-1/TRBV3-2	NA	CASSQDPYNEQFF	TGTGCCAGCAGCCAAGACCCATACAATGAGCAGTTCTTC
TRBJ2-1	NA	TRBV5-1	TRBD2	CASSLRTSGGYNEQFF	TGCGCCAGCAGCCTCAGGACTAGCGGGGGTTACAATGAGCAGTTCTTC
TRBJ1-1	NA	TRBV6-5	NA	CASIPDTGVTEAFF	TGTGCCAGCATCCCGGACACCGGAGTTACTGAAGCTTTCTTT
TRBJ2-6	once	TRBV11-1	NA	CASGQSSGANVLTF	TGTGCCAGCGGGCAGAGCTCTGGGGCCAACGTCCTGACTTTC
TRBJ2-3	NA	TRBV5-1	NA	CASSLDGVTDTQYF	TGCGCCAGCAGCTTGGACGGGGTCACAGATACGCAGTATTTT
TRBJ1-1	NA	TRBV4-2	TRBD1	CASSQDSGQIEAFF	TGTGCCAGCAGCCAAGATTCGGGACAGATTGAAGCTTTCTTT
TRBJ2-2	NA	TRBV2	NA	CASTEGRAGTGELFF	TGTGCCAGCACAGAGGGTCGGGCCGGCACCGGGGAGCTGTTTTTT
TRBJ1-2	NA	TRBV29-1	TRBD1	CSAARDRGQFNYGYTF	TGCAGCGCCGCAAGGGACAGGGGGCAGTTTAACTATGGCTACACCTTC